This is a list of T cell receptor beta chains from one sample in a study of early T cells in non-severe SARS-CoV-2 infection. MiXCR, run by TCRdb on the 5' RACE reads, gives a single entry per CDR3 protein. This table has tens of thousands of distinct CDR3 sequences, around 13% appearing once. Sequences were obtained from whole blood. All receptors come from an adult who was a healthcare worker with PCR-confirmed SARS-CoV-2 infection or an uninfected control (not recorded which). CDR3s include the opening cysteine and the closing phenylalanine or tryptophan. D genes are given only for firm matches.

CDR3 protein	V gene	D gene
CASSLDSLSNQPQHF	TRBV7-2	-
CASSFFRDRGTGELFF	TRBV7-2	TRBD1
CASSYGRPTDTGELFF	TRBV5-1	TRBD2
CASSSGTADTEAFF	TRBV28	TRBD1
CASSQDLVGDFLFF	TRBV3-1	-
CAWRKEHLSGNTIYF	TRBV30	-
CAIRPQLAGTDTQYF	TRBV10-3	TRBD2
CASSPPGQPTDTQYF	TRBV28	TRBD1
CASSRVTSGGRTNNEQFF	TRBV4-1	TRBD2
CASGYTFGHGGYTF	TRBV6-6	-
CASSPREGYGYTF	TRBV7-9	-
CASSTRDRGPADTQYF	TRBV4-2	TRBD1
CATSDQGQTGELFF	TRBV24-1	-
CASSPSGGAGYEQYF	TRBV3-1	TRBD2
CASSEHPVRLAVTDTQYF	TRBV6-1	TRBD2
CASRDLKKGEQYF	TRBV28	-
CSVDPGANVLTF	TRBV29-1	-
CASSLTRADEQFF	TRBV7-9	-
CASSPGGGQGRYEQYF	TRBV9	TRBD1
CASRYASGNTIYF	TRBV6-6	-
CASGTWGTEAFF	TRBV6-2/TRBV6-3	-
CAISDKDRDHQPQHF	TRBV10-3	TRBD1
CASSPRQSEQYF	TRBV18	-
CASSQQPGVAGDTQYF	TRBV3-1	TRBD2